This entry lists 30 T cell receptor beta chains sequenced from one sample in a study of cytomegalovirus exposure and HLA in healthy donors (dated by TCRdb to about 2017). Libraries were constructed by the immunoSEQ multiplex PCR assay. For the multiplex PCR, a mixture combining 60 forward primers for TCR Vbeta segments and 13 reverse primers for TCR Jbeta segments was used. The clones in this table, taken by TCRdb from immuneACCESS, are in-frame only. Not every clone is retained; where verified, under half of the shortfall comes from an unresolved V gene, and the cause of the rest is unknown. Here the sample has 100,000 to 150,000 clones; over 70% occur a single time. The ten largest clones capture around 1.5% of the sample. The specimen sequenced was PBMCs. The receptors originated from a woman under 30 in good health and CMV-seronegative.

V and J are TRBV15 and TRBJ1-2, with 10 bases identical to TRBD1. Germline V lookup: CDR1 LNHNV, CDR2 YYDKDF (reference sequence). CDR3 length equals 15 residues. Germline trimming cut 3 bases from V and 7 bases from J; bases unmatched to any gene: 8. CDR3 nucleotides: TGTGCCACCAGCAGTCCCGGGACAGGGGAGCCTGGCTACACCTTC. This sequence encodes CATSSPGTGEPGYTF.

The V gene is TRBV29-1, the J gene TRBJ1-2; no definite D call. This CDR3 has 11 amino acids. Germline values: CDR1 SQVTM, CDR2 ANQGSEA. With 7 bases removed from V and 6 bases from J, the gap between germline ends came to 12 bases. DNA of the CDR3: TGCAGCGGGAAGAACGAGGATGGCTACACCTTC. Translating gives CSGKNEDGYTF.

This clone has only a few counts. The junction departs from germline at one end; a sequencing error may be responsible. The V and J genes are TRBV6-5 and TRBJ2-7, with TRBD1 as a possible D gene (6 bases). Germline CDR1 MNHEY, CDR2 SVGAGI. The CDR3 is 11 amino acids. CDR3 DNA sequence: TGTGCCAGCAGTGACGGGACATCCAGCTTCTTC. Its protein product is CASSDGTSSFF.

This sequence joins TRBV5-1 and TRBJ2-1, with D perhaps matching TRBD2 (6 bases). This CDR3 contains 13 residues. Germline V lookup: CDR1 SGHRS, CDR2 YFSETQ. The V and J ends lost 1 base and 8 bases respectively, with 10 bases between them. The CDR3 bases are TGCGCCAGCAGCTTGATGGAGGGAGATGAGCAGTTCTTC. Translating it yields CASSLMEGDEQFF.

This chain links TRBV10-3 with TRBJ1-5; D possibly corresponds to TRBD1 (5 bases). The CDR3 consists of 13 residues. CDR1 and CDR2 (germline): ENHRY, SYGVKD. V shed 7 bases and J shed 7 bases, with 14 bases lying between them. This CDR3 is CAIKGQGQQPQHF. Written as DNA, the CDR3 is TGTGCCATCAAGGGTCAGGGTCAACAGCCCCAGCATTTT.

V usage is TRBV19 and J usage is TRBJ1-5, with D unclear. Trimming removed 9 bases from V and 4 bases from J, with 19 bases in between. Germline CDR1 LNHDA, CDR2 SQIVND (reference sequence). The CDR3 consists of 15 residues. The CDR3 DNA reads as TGTGCCAGCAATATTGTGGGGAGGGTTAATCAGCCCCAGCATTTT. Translation gives CASNIVGRVNQPQHF.

As regards this clone: Other nucleotide sequences in the sample specify the same CDR3. The chain couples TRBV18 to TRBJ1-1; D call uncertain. Germline V gene data show CDR1 as KGHSH and CDR2 as LQKENI. CDR3 length: 14 amino acids. V gave up 4 bases and J gave up 1 base, with 10 bases separating them. The CDR3 is CASSLNRENTEAFF. The CDR3 coding sequence is TGTGCCAGCTCACTAAACCGGGAGAACACTGAAGCTTTCTTT.

V is TRBV5-1 and J is TRBJ2-7; 7 bases match TRBD1. From germline, CDR1 is SGHRS and CDR2 YFSETQ. With 3 bases clipped from V and 4 bases from J, the junction kept 4 bases outside the gene matches. This CDR3 contains 13 residues. The CDR3 sequence is CASSWDSRYEQYF. In DNA, the CDR3 is TGCGCCAGCAGCTGGGACAGTCGATACGAGCAGTACTTC.

This chain uses TRBV30 with TRBJ2-5, with D unclear. Germline lookup yields CDR1 GTSNPN and CDR2 SVGIG (reference sequence). Deletions cut 2 bases from V and 4 bases from J, with 20 bases between. The CDR3 is 16 amino acids. CDR3 sequence: CAWSPRLNPVLETQYF. The CDR3 DNA sequence: TGTGCCTGGAGTCCCAGGTTGAACCCGGTGCTAGAGACCCAGTACTTC.

The CDR3 coding sequence is TGTGCCACCAGCAGAGAGGACGGGAGAAATGAGCAGTTCTTC. It translates to CATSREDGRNEQFF. The chain links TRBV15 to TRBJ2-1; maybe TRBD2 (6 bases). Germline V CDR1 and CDR2: LNHNV, YYDKDF (reference sequence). The CDR3 runs to 14 residues. V was pared by 0 bases and J by 7 bases, with 10 bases between.

This clone has more than one count but fewer than ten. The CDR3 DNA sequence: TGTGCCAGCAGCCACCCCGACAGGGGTGGGGCCAACGTCCTGACTTTC. Amino acid sequence: CASSHPDRGGANVLTF. V and J are TRBV5-4 and TRBJ2-6; 8 bases map to TRBD1. CDR1 is SGHNT and CDR2 is YYREEE in the germline V gene (reference sequence). The CDR3 is made up of 16 amino acids. V trimming: 4 bases; J trimming: 3 bases; junction bases outside the gene matches: 6.

The chain couples TRBV2 to TRBJ1-2, with a tentative D call TRBD1 (5 bases). CDR1 SNHLY and CDR2 FYNNEI come from the germline V gene. V lost 10 bases, J lost 7 bases, and 10 bases lay in between. The CDR3 length is 10 residues. The CDR3 coding sequence is TGTGCCACCTTCGGGGGTGGCTACACCTTC. It specifies CATFGGGYTF.

This sequence joins TRBV7-9 and TRBJ1-2; no clear D. Germline values: CDR1 SEHNR, CDR2 FQNEAQ (reference sequence). The CDR3 loop spans 15 amino acids. V shed 1 base and J shed 3 bases, with 12 bases lying between them. The CDR3 loop is CASSLGIVGDYGYTF. As DNA, the CDR3 is TGTGCCAGCAGCTTAGGGATTGTGGGCGACTATGGCTACACCTTC.

The chain combines TRBV27 with TRBJ2-7; TRBD1 aligns across 7 bases. The germline gives CDR1 MNHEY, CDR2 SMNVEV (reference sequence). The CDR3 is made up of 14 amino acids. The V gene end was trimmed by 2 bases and the J gene end by 3 bases; junction bases not matched to a gene: 4. The CDR3 region has the DNA TGTGCCAGCAGTTTACAGGGGGTCGTCTACGAGCAGTACTTC. This translates into CASSLQGVVYEQYF.

The chain employs TRBV9 and TRBJ1-1; 12 nucleotides agree with TRBD1. This CDR3 comprises 17 residues. Germline V gene data show CDR1 as SGDLS and CDR2 as YYNGEE. Unmatched junction bases numbered 12, after V lost 4 bases and J lost 5 bases. CDR3 coding DNA: TGTGCCAGCAGCCCAGGGACAGGGGGCGCGGAGTTTACTGAAGCTTTCTTT. Amino acid sequence: CASSPGTGGAEFTEAFF.

This clone appeared a few times. The CDR3 bases are TGTGCCAGCAGTGAAGGGGAGCAGTCGGGAGCTTTCTTT. Protein product: CASSEGEQSGAFF. The chain joins TRBV6-1 to TRBJ1-1, with unresolved D. This CDR3 comprises 13 residues. Germline CDR1 reads MNHNS; CDR2 reads SASEGT. V was cut by 1 base and J by 10 bases, with 13 bases left in between.

In this sample, this clone turned up a few times. This rearrangement joins TRBV7-9 to TRBJ1-4; the match to TRBD1 covers 7 bases. The V gene end was trimmed by 6 bases and the J gene end by 4 bases; junction bases not matched to a gene: 5. Germline V gene lookup returns CDR1 SEHNR and CDR2 FQNEAQ (reference sequence). The CDR3 has 14 residues. The CDR3 loop reads CASSHRQGNEKLFF. CDR3 DNA: TGTGCCAGCAGTCACAGACAGGGTAATGAAAAACTGTTTTTT. The full variable domain, with the rest looked up from reference TRBV7-9 and TRBJ1-4, is DTGVSQNPRHKITKRGQNVTFRCDPISEHNRLYWYRQTLGQGPEFLTYFQNEAQLEKSRLLSDRFSAERPKGSFSTLEIQRTEQGDSAMYLCASSHRQGNEKLFFGSGTQLSVL.

This sequence joins TRBV4-1 and TRBJ2-7; weak D call: TRBD2 (6 bases). V was pared by 4 bases and J by 4 bases, with 17 bases between. Germline CDR1 reads MGHRA; CDR2 reads YSYEKL. There are 15 residues in the CDR3. The CDR3 sequence: CASSLAGYLTYEQYF. The CDR3 DNA follows: TGCGCCAGCAGCCTGGCGGGATATCTAACATACGAGCAGTACTTC.

This clone was seen once. One end of the junction does not line up with germline, which may come from a read error. This rearrangement joins TRBV6-4 to TRBJ2-7; 8 bases are shared with TRBD1. The CDR3 has 13 residues. Germline lookup yields CDR1 MRHNA and CDR2 SNTAGT. CDR3 sequence (DNA): TGTGCCAGCAGTCCGACTACAGGGGGACGGGAGAACTTC. Translation: CASSPTTGGRENF.

The chain is built from TRBV5-6 and TRBJ1-1; 7 bases are a match to TRBD1. With V trimmed by 1 base and J by 3 bases, 12 bases remained unmatched. The CDR3 contains 17 residues. Germline assignment: CDR1 SGHDT and CDR2 YYEEEE. The CDR3 sequence: CASSLLTFGTVHTEAFF. The CDR3 DNA reads TGTGCCAGCAGCTTGCTAACTTTCGGGACAGTGCACACTGAAGCTTTCTTT.

The chain carries TRBV7-7 and TRBJ1-1, with D possibly TRBD1 on 5 matching bases. Germline V lookup: CDR1 SSHAT, CDR2 FNYEAQ (reference sequence). Between the trimmed V and J ends, which lost 4 bases and 7 bases, there was a span of 28 bases. This CDR3 contains 18 residues. CDR3 in amino acids: CASSSLGGILGAGFEAFF. For the CDR3, the DNA is TGTGCCAGCAGCTCGTTGGGCGGCATTCTAGGGGCCGGTTTTGAAGCTTTCTTT.

The V call is TRBV30, the J call TRBJ1-6, with D perhaps matching TRBD1 (6 bases). Germline V gene lookup returns CDR1 GTSNPN and CDR2 SVGIG (reference sequence). CDR3 length: 14 amino acids. Trimming cost V 4 bases and J 8 bases, with 15 bases left between them. The CDR3 bases are TGTGCCTGGAAACCGGACAGAGAATATTCACCCCTCCACTTT. Amino acids: CAWKPDREYSPLHF. Looking up the rest from reference TRBV30 and TRBJ1-6 gives the full variable domain: SQTIHQWPATLVQPVGSPLSLECTVEGTSNPNLYWYRQAAGRGLQLLFYSVGIGQISSEVPQNLSASRPQDRQFILSSKKLLLSDSGFYLCAWKPDREYSPLHFGNGTRLTVT.

As DNA, the CDR3 is TGTGCCAGCAGCTTGGGGGCTAGCGGGAGGGATTACGAGCAGTACTTC. It specifies CASSLGASGRDYEQYF. The chain couples TRBV5-5 to TRBJ2-7; 12 nucleotides align to TRBD2. The germline V gene has CDR1 SGHKS and CDR2 YYEKEE (reference sequence). The V and J ends lost 0 bases and 4 bases, in that order; junction bases with no gene match: 5. This CDR3 has 16 residues.

The chain links TRBV27 to TRBJ1-5, with D perhaps TRBD1 (6 bases). CDR1 and CDR2 (germline): MNHEY, SMNVEV (reference sequence). V lost 5 bases and J 7 bases, leaving 12 bases between the germline ends. The CDR3 has 13 amino acids. CDR3 loop: CASSQERGQPQHF. The CDR3 coding sequence is TGTGCCAGCAGTCAAGAGAGGGGGCAGCCCCAGCATTTT.

Note on this clone: One end of the junction is discordant with germline, which a read error may explain. V and J are TRBV12-5 and TRBJ1-1; 8 bases line up with TRBD1. The CDR3 has 14 residues. Per the germline V gene, CDR1 is LGHNT and CDR2 is FRNRAP. The CDR3 bases are TGTGCTAGTGCCCCTTACGGACAGGGTAGTTACAGGATCTTT. This encodes CASAPYGQGSYRIF.

This clone was counted between two and nine times. The gene calls are TRBV15 and TRBJ2-4; 11 bases agree with TRBD2. The CDR3 is 16 residues long. Germline V lookup: CDR1 LNHNV, CDR2 YYDKDF (reference sequence). The V segment lost 5 bases and the J segment 12 bases; nucleotides outside the gene matches: 15. CDR3 amino acids: CATSSSGTSGGTPQYF. The CDR3 DNA reads TGTGCCACCAGCTCCTCTGGGACTAGCGGAGGGACCCCTCAGTACTTC. The whole variable domain, filled in from reference TRBV15 and TRBJ2-4, reads DAMVIQNPRYQVTQFGKPVTLSCSQTLNHNVMYWYQQKSSQAPKLLFHYYDKDFNNEADTPDNFQSRRPNTSFCFLDIRSPGLGDTAMYLCATSSSGTSGGTPQYFGAGTRLSVL.

The genes are TRBV6-7 and TRBJ2-7; no clear D gene. TRBV6-7 is assigned to the ORF class and has an uncertain function. Trimming pared 8 bases from V and 1 base from J, leaving 12 bases between. CDR3 length: 13 amino acids. The CDR3 DNA reads TGTGCCAGCCGACCCCTCAGGTCCTACGAGCAGTACTTC. It is translated as CASRPLRSYEQYF.

This chain uses TRBV30 with TRBJ2-7, with 8 bases that match TRBD1. Germline V gene data show CDR1 as GTSNPN and CDR2 as SVGIG (reference sequence). CDR3 length equals 13 residues. With 5 bases clipped from V and 4 bases from J, the junction kept 7 bases outside the gene matches. The CDR3 protein is CAWDSQGAYEQYF. The DNA for the CDR3 is TGTGCCTGGGACAGTCAGGGGGCTTACGAGCAGTACTTC.

This chain joins TRBV6-6 and TRBJ2-7, with 8 positions matching TRBD2. This CDR3 is 16 amino acids long. The V gene end was trimmed by 7 bases and the J gene end by 3 bases; junction bases not matched to a gene: 14. From germline, CDR1 is MNHNY and CDR2 SVGAGI (reference sequence). Here the CDR3 reads CASTSRGTRGSYEQYF. The CDR3 nucleotides are TGTGCCAGCACTTCAAGGGGGACTAGGGGTAGCTACGAGCAGTACTTC.

This chain links TRBV6-5 with TRBJ1-4, with 7 bases that match TRBD1. With 0 bases clipped from V and 5 bases from J, the junction kept 6 bases outside the gene matches. Looked up from germline, CDR1 is MNHEY and CDR2 is SVGAGI. The CDR3 loop spans 16 amino acids. The CDR3 DNA follows: TGTGCCAGCAGTTACTCGAATGTGGACAGGAATGAAAAACTGTTTTTT. Translation gives CASSYSNVDRNEKLFF.